The present entry profiles one T cell receptor (beta chain) with its context. This sample is drawn from a study of metastatic and nonmetastatic thyroid tumors. No treatment of any kind had been given to any patient before thyroid surgery. With MiXCR, TCRdb reprocessed the PCR reads. Among about 34,000 clones listed, approximately 40% were seen once. Input material: tumor tissue. The clonotype originates from a female donor with papillary thyroid cancer or a benign thyroid nodule (not recorded which). Some clones in this sample may be carry-over from other donors' samples.

The CDR3: CASSPTVPYLTDTQYF. Here the CDR3 DNA reads TGTGCCAGCAGTCCGACAGTACCCTACCTCACAGATACGCAGTATTTT. The chain links TRBV28 to TRBJ2-3, with a tentative D call TRBD1 (5 bases). Germline V gene data show CDR1 as MDHEN and CDR2 as SYDVKM. This CDR3 is built from 16 residues. The V end lost 5 bases, the J end lost 2 bases, and 17 bases lay between the germline ends.